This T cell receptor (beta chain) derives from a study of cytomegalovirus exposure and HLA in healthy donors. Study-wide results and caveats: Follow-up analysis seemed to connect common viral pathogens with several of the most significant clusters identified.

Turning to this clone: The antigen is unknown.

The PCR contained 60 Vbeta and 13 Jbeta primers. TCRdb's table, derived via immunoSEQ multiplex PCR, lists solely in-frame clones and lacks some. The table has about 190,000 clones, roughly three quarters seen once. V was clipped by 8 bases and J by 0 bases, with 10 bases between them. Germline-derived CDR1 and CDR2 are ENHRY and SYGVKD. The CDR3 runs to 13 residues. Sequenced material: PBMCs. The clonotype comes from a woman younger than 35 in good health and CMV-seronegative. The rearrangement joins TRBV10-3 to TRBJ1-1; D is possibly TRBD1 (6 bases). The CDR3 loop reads CAIGQLMNTEAFF. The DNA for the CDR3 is TGTGCCATCGGACAGCTAATGAACACTGAAGCTTTCTTT.